This T cell receptor beta chain was recorded in a study of blood T cell repertoires in COVID-19. For the study at large: Spain, Italy and the United States supplied samples that represented acute and convalescent COVID-19. Sources were T cells, B-cell-depleted T cells, or PBMCs; the material itself was cDNA or gDNA.

This table comes from immunoSEQ multiplex PCR, and its TCRdb copy is limited to in-frame clones, with some not included. The table lists about 120,000 clones, 82% of them singletons. Per the germline V gene, CDR1 is MNHEY and CDR2 is SVGEGT. V gave up 3 bases and J gave up 3 bases, with 11 bases separating them. This CDR3 comprises 15 residues. The chain uses TRBV6-2 or TRBV6-3 and TRBJ1-4; no clear D. The sequence came from a woman aged 70-85 years with acute or convalescent COVID-19. The sequenced material came from peripheral blood. The DNA of the CDR3 is TGTGCCAGCAGTTATGGAGGGCCGCCTAATGAAAAACTGTTTTTT. Protein: CASSYGGPPNEKLFF.